Below, 10 T cell receptor beta chains from the same sample are listed, as sequenced in a study of T cell responses to AZD1222 COVID-19 vaccine. TCRdb keeps only in-frame clones here, not all; method: immunoSEQ multiplex PCR. The sample lists under 200,000 clones, roughly nine tenths occurring once. This material consisted of peripheral blood, taken on day 0 of AZD1222 vaccination. These receptors all stem from an adult in good health.

The genes are TRBV11-2 and TRBJ2-1, with D perhaps matching TRBD1 or TRBD2 (5 bases each). Germline-derived CDR1 and CDR2 are SGHAT and FQNNGV. This CDR3 is 16 amino acids long. The V end lost 5 bases, the J end lost 6 bases, and 20 bases lay between the germline ends. The CDR3 DNA follows: TGTGCCAGCAGCCCCCGGGGCAGCGGTTTCCGCAATGAGCAGTTCTTC. It encodes CASSPRGSGFRNEQFF.

This chain uses TRBV5-4 with TRBJ1-2, with 7 bases aligning to TRBD1. Germline V gives CDR1 SGHNT, CDR2 YYREEE (reference sequence). There are 13 residues in the CDR3. V was clipped by 5 bases and J by 4 bases; unmatched bases: 5. This CDR3 reads CASRTTGFYGYTF. The CDR3 nucleotides read TGTGCCAGCAGGACGACAGGGTTCTATGGCTACACCTTC.

The chain is built from TRBV12-3 or TRBV12-4 and TRBJ1-5; 10 nucleotides match TRBD1. The CDR3 extends over 13 amino acids. J lost 5 bases, V lost 5 bases, and 0 bases had no gene match. In DNA, the CDR3 is TGTGCCAGCAGTGGACAGGGGGATCAGCCCCAGCATTTT. Its translation is CASSGQGDQPQHF.

The V call is TRBV11-2, the J call TRBJ2-5; 9 bases line up with TRBD1. Germline CDR1 and CDR2: SGHAT and FQNNGV. The CDR3 totals 16 residues. Germline trimming cut 1 base from V and 1 base from J; bases unmatched to any gene: 4. The CDR3 coding sequence is TGTGCCAGCAGCTTAGCGGGACAGGGCCGCCAAGAGACCCAGTACTTC. It translates to CASSLAGQGRQETQYF.

The chain's CDR3 is CASSIGTDSNEKLFF. The CDR3 coding sequence is TGTGCCAGCAGCATTGGGACAGACTCTAATGAAAAACTGTTTTTT. The V call is TRBV9, the J call TRBJ1-4, with 7 positions matching TRBD1. Germline V gives CDR1 SGDLS, CDR2 YYNGEE. Germline trimming cut 4 bases from V and 3 bases from J; bases unmatched to any gene: 6. This CDR3 comprises 15 residues.

This chain links TRBV5-6 with TRBJ1-2, with TRBD1 matching over 10 bases. V was pared by 7 bases and J by 6 bases, with 9 bases of the junction left unmatched. The CDR3 is 14 amino acids. Germline V lookup: CDR1 SGHDT, CDR2 YYEEEE. DNA for the CDR3: TGTGCCAGCGTCCTACGAGACAGGGGGCATGGCTACACCTTC. As protein: CASVLRDRGHGYTF.

This clone showed up just a few times. V is TRBV9 and J is TRBJ2-1, with D hard to call. This CDR3 has 14 residues. CDR1 is SGDLS, CDR2 YYNGEE, per germline. Trimming left V 2 bases short and J 4 bases short, with 10 bases between. DNA for the CDR3: TGTGCCAGCAGCGTTTCGTCCAGATACAATGAGCAGTTCTTC. As protein: CASSVSSRYNEQFF.

This clone appeared a few times. The chain is built from TRBV19 and TRBJ2-3, with TRBD1 identical over 10 bases. V dropped 10 bases and J dropped 3; count of bases not matched to a gene: 10. CDR1 and CDR2 from the germline V gene are LNHDA and SQIVND (reference sequence). This CDR3 is 15 amino acids long. The CDR3 reads CATSRGQGKTDTQYF. DNA for the CDR3: TGTGCCACTTCCCGGGGACAGGGGAAGACAGATACGCAGTATTTT.

The genes are TRBV3-1 (or the pseudogene TRBV3-2) and TRBJ2-2; perhaps TRBD2 as D (5 bases). CDR3 length equals 15 residues. Trimming stripped 0 bases from V and 5 bases from J, with 10 bases between. The germline CDR1 and CDR2 sequences are LGHDT and YNNKEL (reference sequence). The CDR3 loop is CASSQDRRGTGELFF. The CDR3 nucleotides read TGTGCCAGCAGCCAAGATAGGAGAGGGACCGGGGAGCTGTTTTTT.

The chain joins TRBV7-8 to TRBJ2-1; D tentatively reads TRBD1 or TRBD2 (5 bases each). Trimming cost V 2 bases and J 5 bases, with 22 bases left between them. Germline V CDR1 and CDR2: SGHVS, FQNEAQ. CDR3 length: 18 amino acids. CDR3 sequence (DNA): TGTGCCAGCAGCTTACCGTGGGTCTGGTTGGGGACCCACAATGAGCAGTTCTTC. It yields the protein CASSLPWVWLGTHNEQFF.